This TCR beta chain was obtained from a study of T cell changes during pregnancy in multiple sclerosis. Repertoires were generated with immunoSEQ multiplex PCR, while TCRdb's copy carries only in-frame clones and drops some. This table holds 50,000 or so clones, over 80% found once. CDR1 is SGDLS, CDR2 YYNGEE, per germline. The CDR3 runs to 14 residues. V shed 4 bases and J shed 3 bases, with 14 bases lying between them. The sequences come from CD4+ T cells from peripheral blood mononuclear cells, collected in the third trimester of pregnancy. The receptor was derived from a female donor with multiple sclerosis, enrolled in a pregnancy study. The V gene is TRBV9, the J gene TRBJ2-7; maybe TRBD2 (5 bases). The CDR3 region is CASSLEAGSYEQYF. DNA for the CDR3: TGTGCCAGCAGCTTAGAGGCGGGCAGCTACGAGCAGTACTTC.